The entry below gives a single T cell receptor beta chain sequence along with its context. The data stem from a study of blood T cell repertoires in COVID-19. At the level of the study: Spain, Italy and the United States supplied samples that represented acute and convalescent COVID-19.

Individuals in the exposed group had encountered a COVID-19 case within 2 weeks preceding study entry. Germline V gene sequence: CDR1 KGHDR, CDR2 SFDVKD. V trimming: 1 base; J trimming: 1 base; junction bases outside the gene matches: 12. The CDR3 runs 20 residues. In the source study's methods: The authors estimated nucleated cell counts from reference gene primer amplification. Using immunoSEQ multiplex PCR, the repertoire was profiled, and TCRdb retains in-frame clones only, with some absent. V, J and clone size derive from that table, while D and trimming were established from the DNA sequence. In the table there are fewer than 350,000 clones, 85% of which are singletons.

The V call is TRBV24-1, the J call TRBJ2-1; 10 nucleotides agree with TRBD1. Sequenced: PBMCs or T cells enriched from blood (not recorded which). This TCR was sampled from a woman aged 30 to 39 who had been exposed to COVID-19. The chain's CDR3 is CATSDLSVEKDRGSYNEQFF. For the CDR3, the DNA is TGTGCCACCAGTGATTTATCGGTGGAAAAGGACAGGGGGTCCTACAATGAGCAGTTCTTC.